A single sample is the source of the 21 T cell receptor beta chains below, sequenced in a study of T cell changes during pregnancy in multiple sclerosis. Sequenced by immunoSEQ multiplex PCR; TCRdb stores in-frame clones only, minus some. The data contain approximately 46,000 clones, about 91% of them seen just once; the ten biggest clones take up roughly 3%. Sequencing used CD8+ T cells from peripheral blood mononuclear cells, obtained in the second trimester of pregnancy. These receptor sequences come from a female donor with multiple sclerosis, enrolled in a pregnancy study.

The chain joins TRBV20-1 to TRBJ2-7; D remains ambiguous. This CDR3 comprises 11 residues. The V and J ends lost 7 bases and 3 bases respectively, with 10 bases between them. CDR1 is DFQATT and CDR2 is SNEGSKA in the germline V gene (reference sequence). CDR3 loop: CSVPQVYEQYF. The CDR3 DNA sequence: TGCAGTGTCCCACAAGTCTACGAGCAGTACTTC.

V and J are TRBV7-2 and TRBJ2-7; 9 bases map to TRBD2. The CDR3 consists of 18 residues. CDR1 and CDR2 (germline): SGHTA, FQGNSA. V was pared by 0 bases and J by 0 bases, with 9 bases of the junction left unmatched. DNA of the CDR3: TGTGCCAGCAGCTTAGCGCCTAGCGGGATTCAAAGCTCCTACGAGCAGTACTTC. This codes for CASSLAPSGIQSSYEQYF.

This clone was detected once. The gene calls are TRBV4-2 and TRBJ2-1; TRBD2 matches 8 bases. Germline values: CDR1 LGHNA, CDR2 YNFKEQ. Trimming at V came to 10 bases and at J to 8 bases, leaving 4 bases not matched to a gene. The CDR3 has 11 residues. This CDR3 reads CAIGRGDEQFF. Here the CDR3 DNA reads TGTGCCATTGGGCGGGGGGATGAGCAGTTCTTC.

The chain carries TRBV11-2 and TRBJ2-7; D gene uncertain. V shed 4 bases and J shed 3 bases, with 7 bases lying between them. This CDR3 contains 12 residues. Germline assignment: CDR1 SGHAT and CDR2 FQNNGV. The CDR3: CASSSRIYEQYF. The DNA for the CDR3 is TGTGCCAGCAGCTCTAGGATCTACGAGCAGTACTTC.

This rearrangement joins TRBV7-3 to TRBJ2-7, with 7 bases lining up with TRBD1. Germline V CDR1 and CDR2: SGHTA, FQGTGA. V dropped 4 bases and J dropped 0; count of bases not matched to a gene: 3. This CDR3 has 14 amino acids. The CDR3 spells CASSSGGGSYEQYF. Written as DNA, the CDR3 is TGTGCCAGCAGCTCAGGGGGTGGCTCCTACGAGCAGTACTTC.

The V call is TRBV7-6, the J call TRBJ2-5; D gene unclear. Germline CDR1 SGHVS, CDR2 FNYEAQ. V shed 1 base and J shed 5 bases, with 11 bases lying between them. The CDR3 spans 14 residues. CDR3 nucleotides: TGTGCCAGCAGCTTAGTTCAGGCCCACGAGACCCAGTACTTC. Translated: CASSLVQAHETQYF.

This clone showed up just a few times. The chain joins TRBV4-1 to TRBJ1-1, with a possible D match to TRBD1 (6 bases). Germline CDR1 reads MGHRA; CDR2 reads YSYEKL. The CDR3 is 19 residues long. Trimming stripped 1 base from V and 0 bases from J, with 21 bases between. Here the CDR3 DNA reads TGCGCCAGCAGCCAAGGGCCGGAACAGGGTAGTCACATGAACACTGAAGCTTTCTTT. Protein product: CASSQGPEQGSHMNTEAFF.

V is TRBV4-1 and J is TRBJ2-7; 8 bases match TRBD1. Unmatched junction bases numbered 5, after V lost 1 base and J lost 6 bases. The germline CDR1 and CDR2 sequences are MGHRA and YSYEKL. The CDR3 runs 14 residues. The chain's CDR3 is CASSQVGRGPEQYF. The CDR3 DNA reads as TGCGCCAGCAGCCAAGTCGGCAGGGGGCCCGAGCAGTACTTC.

The chain carries TRBV10-3 and TRBJ1-2; no reliable D call. CDR1 is ENHRY and CDR2 is SYGVKD in the germline V gene. The CDR3 consists of 15 residues. The V and J ends lost 0 bases and 4 bases respectively, with 12 bases between them. Here the CDR3 DNA reads TGTGCCATCAGTGAGTCGAGGGCATCCCCCTATGGCTACACCTTC. Protein product: CAISESRASPYGYTF.

The rearrangement uses TRBV7-2 and TRBJ2-1; TRBD1 matches at 8 bases. Looked up from germline, CDR1 is SGHTA and CDR2 is FQGNSA. This CDR3 is 14 amino acids long. V dropped 3 bases and J dropped 3; count of bases not matched to a gene: 1. CDR3 region: CASSFGTGYNEQFF. For the CDR3, the DNA is TGTGCCAGCAGCTTCGGGACAGGCTACAATGAGCAGTTCTTC.

V gene TRBV5-6 combines with J gene TRBJ1-4; the match to TRBD1 covers 11 bases. J gave up 16 bases and V 0 bases, and 8 bases lay outside the gene matches. The CDR3 totals 14 residues. The germline V gene has CDR1 SGHDT and CDR2 YYEEEE. CDR3 in DNA: TGTGCCAGCAGCTTGGGGACAGGGGGCTTGATCGGGTTTTTT. This gives the protein CASSLGTGGLIGFF. The full variable domain, in which reference TRBV5-6 and TRBJ1-4 provide the parts outside the CDR3, is DAGVTQSPTHLIKTRGQQVTLRCSPKSGHDTVSWYQQALGQGPQFIFQYYEEEERQRGNFPDRFSGHQFPNYSSELNVNALLLGDSALYLCASSLGTGGLIGFFGSGTQLSVL.

This chain uses TRBV4-3 with TRBJ1-1, with a tentative D call TRBD1 (5 bases). The V end lost 5 bases, the J end lost 2 bases, and 12 bases lay between the germline ends. CDR1 and CDR2 (germline): LGHNA, YSLEER. This CDR3 contains 14 residues. The CDR3 DNA reads as TGCGCCAGCAGCGTGGTGGGGGGAAACACTGAAGCTTTCTTT. Its translation: CASSVVGGNTEAFF.

This clone was seen a single time. This chain connects TRBV7-2 to TRBJ2-3, with D possibly matching TRBD1 (6 bases). Trimming pared 3 bases from V and 2 bases from J, leaving 12 bases between. The CDR3 has 15 residues. Germline loops: CDR1 SGHTA, CDR2 FQGNSA. The chain's CDR3 is CASSLEDSYTDTQYF. The CDR3, as DNA: TGTGCCAGCAGCTTGGAGGACAGTTACACAGATACGCAGTATTTT.

The chain carries TRBV5-1 and TRBJ2-1; 9 bases fit TRBD1. Germline V CDR1 and CDR2: SGHRS, YFSETQ. Trimming removed 3 bases from V and 8 bases from J; junction bases left unmatched: 9. The CDR3 consists of 15 residues. CDR3 loop: CASSSGTGWGDEQFF. CDR3 sequence (DNA): TGCGCCAGCAGCTCGGGGACAGGGTGGGGCGATGAGCAGTTCTTC.

This chain links TRBV9 with TRBJ2-1; TRBD1 agrees at 8 bases. V shed 2 bases, J shed 3 bases, and the junction held 4 bases outside the gene matches. CDR1 and CDR2 from the germline V gene are SGDLS and YYNGEE. This CDR3 comprises 15 residues. The CDR3 loop is CASSVGTGDYNEQFF. The DNA for the CDR3 is TGTGCCAGCAGCGTCGGGACAGGAGACTACAATGAGCAGTTCTTC.

V is TRBV4-1 and J is TRBJ1-2; 9 nucleotides match TRBD1. This CDR3 has 15 amino acids. The germline V gene has CDR1 MGHRA and CDR2 YSYEKL. J lost 3 bases, V lost 3 bases, and 5 bases had no gene match. The chain's CDR3 is CASSHVTGGDYGYTF. CDR3 coding DNA: TGCGCCAGCAGCCATGTGACAGGGGGAGACTATGGCTACACCTTC.

The V call is TRBV4-1, the J call TRBJ2-1; D call uncertain. Looked up from germline, CDR1 is MGHRA and CDR2 is YSYEKL. V gave up 0 bases and J gave up 8 bases, with 17 bases separating them. The CDR3 sequence is 16 residues long. The CDR3 region has the DNA TGCGCCAGCAGCCAAGATTCGAGGTCGGGTTCGTATGAGCAGTTCTTC. Translating gives CASSQDSRSGSYEQFF.

The rearrangement links TRBV5-4 to TRBJ2-5; 7 nucleotides agree with TRBD1. CDR1 SGHNT and CDR2 YYREEE come from the germline V gene (reference sequence). The ends lost 3 bases at V and 4 bases at J; junction bases unmatched: 3. The CDR3 length is 13 residues. CDR3 sequence: CASSSRTGETQYF. The CDR3 nucleotides read TGTGCCAGCAGCTCCCGGACAGGAGAGACCCAGTACTTC.

The V call is TRBV13, the J call TRBJ1-1; D is undetermined. V was clipped by 5 bases and J by 0 bases, with 13 bases between them. Germline V CDR1 and CDR2: PRHDT, FYEKMQ (reference sequence). The CDR3 contains 15 residues. The CDR3 sequence is CASSLTTNLNTEAFF. CDR3 bases: TGTGCCAGCAGCCTCACGACAAACTTGAACACTGAAGCTTTCTTT.

The chain links TRBV19 to TRBJ1-1, with 12 bases fitting TRBD1. Per the germline V gene, CDR1 is LNHDA and CDR2 is SQIVND (reference sequence). CDR3 size: 15 residues. Trimming took 5 bases from V and 4 from J; bases not matched to a gene: 5. The CDR3: CASSAGTGGLTEAFF. CDR3 DNA: TGTGCCAGTAGTGCGGGGACAGGGGGCCTCACTGAAGCTTTCTTT.

This chain's CDR3 is CASRTGNEQFF. Here the CDR3 DNA reads TGTGCCAGCAGAACAGGGAATGAGCAGTTCTTC. J is TRBJ2-1 and V is TRBV7-9; maybe TRBD1 (6 bases). Germline assignment: CDR1 SEHNR and CDR2 FQNEAQ (reference sequence). The CDR3 is 11 amino acids. The V end lost 6 bases, the J end lost 7 bases, and 7 bases lay between the germline ends.